This is a list of T cell receptor beta chains from one sample in a study of cytomegalovirus exposure and HLA in healthy donors. TCRdb's copy holds only in-frame clones and misses some; the assay was immunoSEQ multiplex PCR. The sample lists under 250,000 clones, over 75% seen once, with approximately 2% in the top ten. Sequencing input: PBMCs. These receptor sequences come from a male donor in good health and CMV-seronegative. Both conserved end residues are trimmed from each CDR3.

J gene	V gene	CDR3 protein
TRBJ2-7	TRBV5-1	ASSRGQGDSYEQY
TRBJ2-1	TRBV27	ASSPLSLYNEQF
TRBJ1-2	TRBV7-9	ASSLEDRGYGYT
TRBJ1-5	TRBV27	ASSLSSEGLQPQH
TRBJ2-7	TRBV6-1	ASKTLGQGAHEQY
TRBJ2-5	TRBV6-1	ASSVGLGGEETQY
TRBJ1-2	TRBV4-3	ASSQDDVTRANYGYT
TRBJ2-6	TRBV27	ASTRRGLSSGANVLT
TRBJ2-3	TRBV12-5	ASGLSGGYTDTQY
TRBJ1-2	TRBV7-9	ASSLASAGLSYGYT
TRBJ2-5	TRBV27	ASSLRRGTAVGRETQY
TRBJ2-7	TRBV5-6	ASSLVSGRAHEQY
TRBJ1-3	TRBV28	ASSLESSGNTIY
TRBJ1-2	TRBV27	ASSLSEGAYGYT
TRBJ2-2	TRBV16	ASTRVASGTGELF
TRBJ2-7	TRBV5-1	ASSLEPLRLYEQY
TRBJ2-1	TRBV27	ASSFALSYNEQF
TRBJ1-2	TRBV7-9	ASSLGGQAEGYT
TRBJ1-1	TRBV2	ASSSQGSVEAF
TRBJ1-2	TRBV7-3	ASSPQTGGGGYT
TRBJ1-6	TRBV9	ASSATGGYNSPLH
TRBJ2-3	TRBV6-5	ASTPPGMDTQY
TRBJ2-1	TRBV27	ASRLDRVSGYEQF
TRBJ2-1	TRBV4-3	ASSQGPGETSIEQF
TRBJ2-7	TRBV28	ASSLRGSEQY
TRBJ2-7	TRBV7-9	ASSLSSSGNYEQY
TRBJ1-5	TRBV28	ASSLTGGNQPQH
TRBJ1-2	TRBV27	ASSLSGGGDGYT
TRBJ2-5	TRBV7-3	ASSLDGRGKTQY